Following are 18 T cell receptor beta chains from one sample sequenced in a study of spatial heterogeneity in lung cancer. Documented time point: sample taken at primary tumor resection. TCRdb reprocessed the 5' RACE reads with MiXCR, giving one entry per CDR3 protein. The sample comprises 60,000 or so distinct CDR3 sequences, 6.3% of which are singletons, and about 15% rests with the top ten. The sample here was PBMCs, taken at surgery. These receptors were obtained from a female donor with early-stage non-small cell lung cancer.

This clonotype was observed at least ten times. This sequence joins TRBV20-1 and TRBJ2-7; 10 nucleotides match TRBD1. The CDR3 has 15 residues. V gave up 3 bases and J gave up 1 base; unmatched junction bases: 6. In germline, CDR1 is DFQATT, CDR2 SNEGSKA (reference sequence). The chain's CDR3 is CSASGTGDRSYEQYF. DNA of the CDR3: TGCAGTGCTAGTGGGACAGGGGATCGGTCCTACGAGCAGTACTTC.

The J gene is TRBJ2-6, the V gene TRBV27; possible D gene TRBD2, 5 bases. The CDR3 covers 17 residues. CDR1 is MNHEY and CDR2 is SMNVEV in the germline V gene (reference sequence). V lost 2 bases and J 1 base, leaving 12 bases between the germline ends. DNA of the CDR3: TGTGCCAGCAGTTTAGGTATGGACTTATCTGGGGCCAACGTCCTGACTTTC. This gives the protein CASSLGMDLSGANVLTF.

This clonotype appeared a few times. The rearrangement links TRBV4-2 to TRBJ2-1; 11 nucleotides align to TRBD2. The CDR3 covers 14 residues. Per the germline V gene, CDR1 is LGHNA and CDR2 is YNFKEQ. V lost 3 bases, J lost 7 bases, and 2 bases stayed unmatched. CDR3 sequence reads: CASSHGTSGNEQFF. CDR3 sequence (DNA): TGTGCCAGCAGCCACGGGACTAGCGGAAATGAGCAGTTCTTC.

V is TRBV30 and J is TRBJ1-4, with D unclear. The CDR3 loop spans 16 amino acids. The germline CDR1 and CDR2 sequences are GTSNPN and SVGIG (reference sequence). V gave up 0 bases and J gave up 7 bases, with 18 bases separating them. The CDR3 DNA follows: TGTGCCTGGAGTGTACGGTGGTCGGGCCTCGGTGAAAAACTGTTTTTT. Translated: CAWSVRWSGLGEKLFF.

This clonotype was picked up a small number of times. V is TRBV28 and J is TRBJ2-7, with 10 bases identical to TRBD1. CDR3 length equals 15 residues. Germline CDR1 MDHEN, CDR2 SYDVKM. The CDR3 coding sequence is TGTGCCAGCAGTCTATGGACAGGGGGTCTCTACGAGCAGTACGTC. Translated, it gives CASSLWTGGLYEQYV.

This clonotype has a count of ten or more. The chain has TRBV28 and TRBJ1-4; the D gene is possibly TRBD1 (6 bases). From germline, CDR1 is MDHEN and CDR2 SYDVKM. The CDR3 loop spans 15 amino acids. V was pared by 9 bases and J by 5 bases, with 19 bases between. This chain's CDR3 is CASQPRGGQNEKLFF. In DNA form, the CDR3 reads TGTGCCAGTCAACCGCGGGGGGGCCAGAATGAAAAACTGTTTTTT.

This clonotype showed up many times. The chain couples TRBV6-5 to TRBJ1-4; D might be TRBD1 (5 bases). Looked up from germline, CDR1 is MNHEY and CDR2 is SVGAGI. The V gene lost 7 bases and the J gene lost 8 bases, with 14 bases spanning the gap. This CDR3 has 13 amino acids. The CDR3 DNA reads TGTGCCAGCAACCGGGGCCTAGGGGAAAAACTGTTTTTT. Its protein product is CASNRGLGEKLFF.

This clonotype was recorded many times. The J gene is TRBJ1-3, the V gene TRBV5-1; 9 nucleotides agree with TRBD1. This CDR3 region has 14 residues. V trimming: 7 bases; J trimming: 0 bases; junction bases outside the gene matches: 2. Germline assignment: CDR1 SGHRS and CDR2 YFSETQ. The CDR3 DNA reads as TGCGCCAGCGGACAGGGGCCCTCTGGAAACACCATATATTTT. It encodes CASGQGPSGNTIYF. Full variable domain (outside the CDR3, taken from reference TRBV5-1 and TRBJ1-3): KAGVTQTPRYLIKTRGQQVTLSCSPISGHRSVSWYQQTPGQGLQFLFEYFSETQRNKGNFPGRFSGRQFSNSRSEMNVSTLELGDSALYLCASGQGPSGNTIYFGEGSWLTVV.

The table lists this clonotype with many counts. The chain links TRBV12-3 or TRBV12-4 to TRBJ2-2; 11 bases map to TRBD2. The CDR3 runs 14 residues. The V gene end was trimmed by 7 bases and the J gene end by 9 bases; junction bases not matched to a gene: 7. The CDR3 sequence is CASNPSGGQRELFF. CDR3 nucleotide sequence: TGTGCCAGCAACCCTAGCGGGGGGCAGAGGGAGCTGTTTTTT.

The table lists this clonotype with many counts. The DNA for the CDR3 is TGTGCCAGCAGCCTAGCGGGAGGACCAGATACGCAGTATTTT. As protein: CASSLAGGPDTQYF. V gene TRBV3-1 combines with J gene TRBJ2-3; TRBD2 agrees at 10 bases. V trimming: 4 bases; J trimming: 4 bases; junction bases outside the gene matches: 2. There are 14 residues in the CDR3. Germline assignment: CDR1 LGHDT and CDR2 YNNKEL (reference sequence).

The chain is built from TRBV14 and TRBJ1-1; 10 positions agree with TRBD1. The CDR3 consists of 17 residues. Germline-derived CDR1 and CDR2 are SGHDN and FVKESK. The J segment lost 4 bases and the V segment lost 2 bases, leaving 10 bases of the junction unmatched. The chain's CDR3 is CASSQKLGTGDGTEAFF. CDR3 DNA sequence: TGTGCCAGCAGCCAAAAGCTTGGGACAGGGGACGGCACTGAAGCTTTCTTT.

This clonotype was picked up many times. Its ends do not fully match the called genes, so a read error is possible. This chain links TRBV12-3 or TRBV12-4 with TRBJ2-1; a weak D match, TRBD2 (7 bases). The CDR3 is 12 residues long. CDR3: CASIPSGGPLNF. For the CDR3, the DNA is TGTGCCAGCATTCCATCGGGGGGCCCCTTGAACTTC.

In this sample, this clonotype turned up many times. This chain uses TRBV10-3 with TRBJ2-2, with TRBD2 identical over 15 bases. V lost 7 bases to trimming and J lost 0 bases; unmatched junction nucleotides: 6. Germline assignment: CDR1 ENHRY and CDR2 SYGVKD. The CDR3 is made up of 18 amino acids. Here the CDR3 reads CAIKRTSGRAANTGELFF. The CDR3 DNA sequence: TGTGCCATCAAGAGGACTAGCGGGAGGGCCGCGAACACCGGGGAGCTGTTTTTT.

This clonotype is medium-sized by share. The CDR3 sequence: CASRRTGYNQPQHF. The CDR3 DNA reads as TGTGCCAGCAGGCGGACAGGGTACAATCAGCCCCAGCATTTT. The chain has TRBV12-3 or TRBV12-4 and TRBJ1-5; 8 nucleotides align to TRBD1. This CDR3 has 14 amino acids. Trimming took 6 bases from V and 3 from J; bases not matched to a gene: 4.

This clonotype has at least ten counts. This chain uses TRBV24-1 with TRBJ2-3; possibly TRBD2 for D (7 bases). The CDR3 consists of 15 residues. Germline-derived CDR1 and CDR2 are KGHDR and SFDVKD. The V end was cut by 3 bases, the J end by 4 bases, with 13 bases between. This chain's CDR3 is CATSDTREGADTQYF. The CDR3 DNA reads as TGTGCCACCAGTGATACCAGGGAGGGGGCAGATACGCAGTATTTT.

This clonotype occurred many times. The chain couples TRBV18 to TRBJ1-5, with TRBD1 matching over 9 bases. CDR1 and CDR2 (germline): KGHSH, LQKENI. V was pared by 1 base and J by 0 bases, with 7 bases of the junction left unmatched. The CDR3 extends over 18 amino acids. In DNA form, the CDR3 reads TGTGCCAGCTCACCACAAAGAACAGGGGGCGATAGCAATCAGCCCCAGCATTTT. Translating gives CASSPQRTGGDSNQPQHF.

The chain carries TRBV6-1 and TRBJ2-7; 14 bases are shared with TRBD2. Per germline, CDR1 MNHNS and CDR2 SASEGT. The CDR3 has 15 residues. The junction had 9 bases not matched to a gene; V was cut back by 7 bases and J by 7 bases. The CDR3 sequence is CASKTSGRVSGEQYF. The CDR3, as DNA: TGTGCCAGCAAGACTAGCGGGAGGGTGTCTGGTGAGCAGTACTTC.

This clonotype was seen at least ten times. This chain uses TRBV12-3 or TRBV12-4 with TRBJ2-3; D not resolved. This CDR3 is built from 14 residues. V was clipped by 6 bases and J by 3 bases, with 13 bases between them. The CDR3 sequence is CASSHLHRTDTQYF. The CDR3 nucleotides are TGTGCCAGCAGCCACCTTCATCGGACAGATACGCAGTATTTT.